The rows below give T cell receptor beta chains drawn from one sample of a study of blood T cell repertoires in COVID-19. Method: immunoSEQ multiplex PCR; TCRdb's copy keeps in-frame clones and lacks some. The sample has roughly 200,000 clones; around nine tenths are singletons. The material sequenced was peripheral blood. The receptors were sampled from a man over 45 with COVID-19, enrolled during active disease. Both conserved end residues are part of each CDR3. The D gene is left open where the match is weak. Clone size is not always given. Where it is, it says once, few, many or a class for expanded clones.

J	V	size	D	DNA	CDR3
TRBJ2-7	TRBV10-3	NA	TRBD2	TGTGCCATCAGTCCTTCTAGCGGGAGGGGCTCCTACGAGCAGTACTTC	CAISPSSGRGSYEQYF
TRBJ1-1	TRBV3-1/TRBV3-2	NA	NA	TGTGCCAGCAGCCAGGGTCTAGATGGTCGGGGTGAAGCTTTCTTT	CASSQGLDGRGEAFF
TRBJ2-4	TRBV18	NA	NA	TGTGCCAGCTCACCTTCGGACACAGCTCGAAACATTCAGTACTTC	CASSPSDTARNIQYF
TRBJ1-2	TRBV3-1/TRBV3-2	NA	TRBD1	TGTGCCAGCAGCCAGAACACAGGGGGCGCGAAGGGCTACACCTTC	CASSQNTGGAKGYTF
TRBJ2-1	TRBV29-1	NA	TRBD2	TGCAGCGTCCTAAGACTAGCGGGAGTTCGCTATGAGCAGTTCTTC	CSVLRLAGVRYEQFF
TRBJ2-3	TRBV7-2	NA	TRBD2	TGTGCCAGCAGCGGGGGGGTTGGACATACGGGCGATACGCAGTATTTT	CASSGGVGHTGDTQYF
TRBJ1-3	TRBV6-6	NA	NA	TGTGCTACGAACGAGGCAGCTTATTCTGGAAACACCATATATTTT	CATNEAAYSGNTIYF
TRBJ2-5	TRBV19	NA	NA	TGTGCCAGTAGGACAGGACAAGAGACCCAGTACTTC	CASRTGQETQYF
TRBJ2-1	TRBV15	NA	TRBD1	TGTGCCACCAAAATTATCCTTCCAGGGACAGGTTCCTCGAAAACGTACAATGAGCAGTTCTTC	CATKIILPGTGSSKTYNEQFF
TRBJ2-2	TRBV19	NA	NA	TGTGCCAGTACACAGCCACCAAACACCGGGGAGCTGTTTTTT	CASTQPPNTGELFF
TRBJ2-2	TRBV27	few	NA	TGTGCCAGCAGTTTACTCAGGGGACCCGGGGAGCTGTTTTTT	CASSLLRGPGELFF
TRBJ2-7	TRBV4-1	NA	TRBD2	TGCGCCAGCGCCCCCAGCGGGGGAACCTACGAGCAGTACTTC	CASAPSGGTYEQYF
TRBJ1-5	TRBV30	NA	NA	TGTGCCTGGAGTTCCCCAATTATGGGCCCCCAGCATTTT	CAWSSPIMGPQHF
TRBJ1-4	TRBV10-3	once	NA	TGTGCCATCAGTGGCAGCGCAACTAATGAAAAACTGTTTTTT	CAISGSATNEKLFF
TRBJ2-5	TRBV7-7	NA	TRBD2	TGTGCCAGCAGCTTAGAGGCAGGGCGGGGGGGCCGAGAGACCCAGTACTTC	CASSLEAGRGGRETQYF
TRBJ2-1	TRBV7-6	NA	TRBD1	TGTGCCAGCAGCTTAGGACAGGGGAGAGACTACAATGAGCAGTTCTTC	CASSLGQGRDYNEQFF
TRBJ2-7	TRBV29-1	NA	NA	TGCAGCGTTGAATGGTCAGGTTGGAACGAGCAGTACTTC	CSVEWSGWNEQYF
TRBJ2-1	TRBV5-4	NA	NA	TGTGCCAGCAGCCTCCCCTCTACAGACAATGAGCAGTTCTTC	CASSLPSTDNEQFF
TRBJ1-6	TRBV6-1	few	NA	TGTGCCAGCAGTGAACGCGGACAGAGTGGGTCACCCCTCCACTTT	CASSERGQSGSPLHF
TRBJ1-1	TRBV5-6	NA	NA	TGTGCCAGCAGCTTGGGGAATGCGGGGATGAACACTGAAGCTTTCTTT	CASSLGNAGMNTEAFF
TRBJ2-7	TRBV5-1	NA	NA	TGCGCCAGCAGCTTACGACCAACCTCCGGGACACCAAGCCACGAGCAGTACTTC	CASSLRPTSGTPSHEQYF
TRBJ2-1	TRBV3-1/TRBV3-2	NA	NA	TGTGCCAGCAGCCAAGTTCACGGTAATGAGCAGTTCTTC	CASSQVHGNEQFF
TRBJ2-3	TRBV6-6	NA	TRBD1	TGTGCCAGCAGTTACCAAACAGGGGATCAGCCCCAGTATTTT	CASSYQTGDQPQYF
TRBJ2-7	TRBV5-4	NA	NA	TGTGCCAGCAGCTCCGGACTGGATTCCTACGAGCAGTACTTC	CASSSGLDSYEQYF
TRBJ2-7	TRBV10-3	NA	TRBD2	TGTGCCATCAGTGGCGCGGGAGGTACCGCCTACGAGCAGTACTTC	CAISGAGGTAYEQYF
TRBJ1-1	TRBV18	NA	NA	TGTGCCAGCTCACCACTGGGGGGAGGGAGAGCTGAAGCTTTCTTT	CASSPLGGGRAEAFF
TRBJ2-7	TRBV7-2	NA	TRBD2	TGTGCCAGCAGCCAGACAGGGACTAGCGGCCCTGGGGGATACGAGCAGTACTTC	CASSQTGTSGPGGYEQYF
TRBJ1-1	TRBV6-4	NA	TRBD1	TGTGCCAGCAGGATACAGGGGGGTAACACTGAAGCTTTCTTT	CASRIQGGNTEAFF